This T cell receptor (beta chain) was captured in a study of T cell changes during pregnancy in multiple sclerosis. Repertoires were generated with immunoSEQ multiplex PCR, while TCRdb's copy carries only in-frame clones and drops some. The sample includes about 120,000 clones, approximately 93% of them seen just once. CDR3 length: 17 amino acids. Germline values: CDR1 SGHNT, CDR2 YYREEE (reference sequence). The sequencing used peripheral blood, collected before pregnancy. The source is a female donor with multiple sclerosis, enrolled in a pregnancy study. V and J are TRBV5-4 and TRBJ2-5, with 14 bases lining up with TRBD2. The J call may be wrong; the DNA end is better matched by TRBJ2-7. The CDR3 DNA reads TGTGCCAGCAGTTCCGGGACTAGCGGGAGAATGGGTTACGAGCAGTACTTC. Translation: CASSSGTSGRMGYEQYF.